This T cell receptor beta chain derives from a study of blood T cell repertoires in COVID-19 (dated by TCRdb to 2018 to 2021). Study-wide context: Samples covering the acute and convalescent phases of COVID-19 were provided by collaborators in the United States, Italy and Spain. The prospective study material was composed of cDNA or gDNA derived from T cells, B-cell-depleted T cells, or PBMCs. Subjects who had been exposed to COVID-19, were actively infected with it, or had recovered from it provided the deeply sampled blood TCRbeta repertoires that made up the dataset. A freely available public database, intended as a resource for researchers studying the immune response to SARS-CoV-2, is where the repertoires were released. The samples were drawn from the first 160 participants of the ongoing ImmuneRACE study and from roughly 1,300 subjects provided by 6 global collaborators. The sample metadata nearly always contained a de-identified subject ID, COVID-19 status, age in years and sex. Where HLA class I and class II types were available, the types were taken from metadata supplied by the sample provider, not from assay-based typing.

Each collaborating institution followed its own protocols to collect whole blood in K2EDTA tubes. For TCRbeta analysis, collaborators shipped samples in one of three forms: frozen whole blood, isolated PBMCs, or DNA extracted from either of those sample types. Including the terminal cysteine and phenylalanine, the CDR3 comprises 15 residues. The retained sequence is limited to the CDR3, 45 bases, with the frame set at the first base. The germline V gene gives CDR1 as SGHNT and CDR2 as YENEEA. V and J are truncated by 3 bases and 7 bases respectively, leaving an intervening sequence of 19 bases. Note on this clone: Its binding antigen is unknown. It has no much larger one-base neighbor in the sample; base qualities were not kept.

TCRbeta CDR3 regions were amplified from genomic DNA by means of the immunoSEQ Assay, a bias-controlled multiplex PCR. The authors processed their data as follows. Nucleated cell counts per sample were estimated from amplification of reference gene primers within the assay. To quantify the absolute abundance of each unique TCRbeta CDR3 rearrangement, sequence reads were collapsed and filtered. For each sample, productive Simpson clonality was calculated as the square root of Simpson's diversity index across productive rearrangements. Here the immuneACCESS table is served through TCRdb, limited to in-frame sequences with V and J called. Missing clones are a known gap in these copies; in checked studies unresolved V genes cover under half, and the rest lacks a known reason. The DNA was the basis for D and trimming; V, J and clone size are from that table. A total of tens of thousands of clones appear in this sample, 75% to 85% of them only once. 14% of the sample comes from the top ten.

What the authors observed across the whole study: The quantity of clinical and demographic metadata differed by source and by participant and was supplied without curation.

Sequencing was done on a sample of peripheral blood. The V gene is TRBV11-3 and the J gene is TRBJ2-7; possibly the D gene is TRBD2, per 6 matching bases. The clonotype comes from a human donor with acute or convalescent COVID-19. The donor label of this sample is uncertain. Read as DNA, the sequence is TGTGCCAGCAGCTTTGGGGAGGCGGGGCCGACGGAGCAGTACTTC. Translation gives CASSFGEAGPTEQYF.